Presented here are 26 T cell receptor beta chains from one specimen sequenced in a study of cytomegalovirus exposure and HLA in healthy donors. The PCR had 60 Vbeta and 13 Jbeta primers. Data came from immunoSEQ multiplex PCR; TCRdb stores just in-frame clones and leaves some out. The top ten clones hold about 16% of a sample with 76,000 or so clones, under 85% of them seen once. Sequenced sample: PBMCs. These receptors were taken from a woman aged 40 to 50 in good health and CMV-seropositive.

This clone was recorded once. The CDR3 loop reads CASNPVGTAQTTNYGYTF. The CDR3 nucleotides read TGTGCCAGTAACCCGGTGGGGACAGCCCAAACTACTAACTATGGCTACACCTTC. This sequence joins TRBV19 and TRBJ1-2, with 7 bases that match TRBD1. This CDR3 region has 18 residues. Unmatched junction bases numbered 17, after V lost 7 bases and J lost 0 bases. Germline CDR1 LNHDA, CDR2 SQIVND (reference sequence).

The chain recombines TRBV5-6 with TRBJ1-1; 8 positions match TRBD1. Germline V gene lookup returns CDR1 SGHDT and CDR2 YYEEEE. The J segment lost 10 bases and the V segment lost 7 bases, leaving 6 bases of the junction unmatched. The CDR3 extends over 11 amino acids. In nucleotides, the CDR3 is TGTGCCAGCGGAACGGGACAGGCAGCTTTCTTT. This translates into CASGTGQAAFF. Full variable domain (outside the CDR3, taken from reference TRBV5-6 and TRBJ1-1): DAGVTQSPTHLIKTRGQQVTLRCSPKSGHDTVSWYQQALGQGPQFIFQYYEEEERQRGNFPDRFSGHQFPNYSSELNVNALLLGDSALYLCASGTGQAAFFGQGTRLTVV.

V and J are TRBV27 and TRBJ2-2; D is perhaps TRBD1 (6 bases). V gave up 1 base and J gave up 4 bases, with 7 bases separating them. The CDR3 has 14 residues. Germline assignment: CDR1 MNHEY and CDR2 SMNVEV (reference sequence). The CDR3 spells CASSLYRATGELFF. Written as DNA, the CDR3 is TGTGCCAGCAGTTTATACAGGGCCACCGGGGAGCTGTTTTTT.

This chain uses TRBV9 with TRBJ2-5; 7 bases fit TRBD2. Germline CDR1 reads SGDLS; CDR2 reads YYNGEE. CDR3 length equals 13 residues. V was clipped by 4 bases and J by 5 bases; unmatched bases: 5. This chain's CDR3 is CASSPGLGETQYF. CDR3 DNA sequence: TGTGCCAGCAGCCCCGGACTAGGCGAGACCCAGTACTTC.

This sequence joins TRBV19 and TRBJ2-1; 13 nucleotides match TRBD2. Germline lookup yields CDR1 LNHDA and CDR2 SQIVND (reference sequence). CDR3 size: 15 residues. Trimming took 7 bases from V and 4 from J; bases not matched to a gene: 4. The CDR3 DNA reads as TGTGCCAGTACCCTACTAGCGGGAGGGTACAATGAGCAGTTCTTC. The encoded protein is CASTLLAGGYNEQFF.

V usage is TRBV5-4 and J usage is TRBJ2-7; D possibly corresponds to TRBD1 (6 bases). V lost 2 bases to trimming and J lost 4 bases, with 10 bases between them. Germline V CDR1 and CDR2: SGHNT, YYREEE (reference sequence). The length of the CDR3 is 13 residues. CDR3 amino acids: CASSLQGAYEQYF. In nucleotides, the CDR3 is TGTGCCAGCAGCTTACAGGGAGCGTACGAGCAGTACTTC.

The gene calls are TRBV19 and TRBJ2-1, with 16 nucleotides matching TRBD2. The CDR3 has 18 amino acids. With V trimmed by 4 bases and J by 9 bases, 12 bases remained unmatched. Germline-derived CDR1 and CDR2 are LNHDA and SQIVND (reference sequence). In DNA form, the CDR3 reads TGTGCCAGTAGTACACTTTCCGGGACTAGCGGGAGGGGTATTGAGCAGTTCTTC. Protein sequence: CASSTLSGTSGRGIEQFF.

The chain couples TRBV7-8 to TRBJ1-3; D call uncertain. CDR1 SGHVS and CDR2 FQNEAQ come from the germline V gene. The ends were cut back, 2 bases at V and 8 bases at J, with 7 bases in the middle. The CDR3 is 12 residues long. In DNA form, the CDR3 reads TGTGCCAGCAGCTTAAATCAGGACACCATATATTTT. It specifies CASSLNQDTIYF.

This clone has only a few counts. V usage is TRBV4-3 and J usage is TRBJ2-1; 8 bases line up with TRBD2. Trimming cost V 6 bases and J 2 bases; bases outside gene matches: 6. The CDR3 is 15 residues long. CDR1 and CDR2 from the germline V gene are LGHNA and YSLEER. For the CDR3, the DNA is TGCGCCAGCAGTAGTGAGCGGGGGCCCTACAATGAGCAGTTCTTC. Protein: CASSSERGPYNEQFF.

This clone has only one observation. The CDR3 spells CASSLTGTPSNQPQHF. The CDR3 coding sequence is TGTGCCAGCAGTTTAACCGGGACACCAAGCAATCAGCCCCAGCATTTT. The rearrangement joins TRBV5-5 to TRBJ1-5; possibly TRBD1 for D (6 bases). From germline, CDR1 is SGHKS and CDR2 YYEKEE (reference sequence). Deletions cut 5 bases from V and 1 base from J, with 16 bases between. This CDR3 contains 16 residues.

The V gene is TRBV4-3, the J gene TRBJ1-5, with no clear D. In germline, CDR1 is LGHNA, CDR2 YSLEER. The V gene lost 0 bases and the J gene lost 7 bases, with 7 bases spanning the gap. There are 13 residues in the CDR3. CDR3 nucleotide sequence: TGCGCCAGCAGCCAAGATCTAGAGCAGCCCCAGCATTTT. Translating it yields CASSQDLEQPQHF.

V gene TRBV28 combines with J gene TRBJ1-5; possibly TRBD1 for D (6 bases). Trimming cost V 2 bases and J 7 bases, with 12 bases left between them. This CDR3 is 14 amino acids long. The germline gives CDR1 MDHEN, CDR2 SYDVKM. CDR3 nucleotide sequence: TGTGCCAGCAGTTTAGCCAGGGGCGGGCAGCCCCAGCATTTT. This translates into CASSLARGGQPQHF.

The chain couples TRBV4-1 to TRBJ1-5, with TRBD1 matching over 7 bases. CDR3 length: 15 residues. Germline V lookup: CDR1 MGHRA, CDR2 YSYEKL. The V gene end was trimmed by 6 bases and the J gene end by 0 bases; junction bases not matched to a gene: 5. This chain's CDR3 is CASRPGTDSNQPQHF. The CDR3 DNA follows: TGCGCCAGCAGGCCCGGGACAGATAGCAATCAGCCCCAGCATTTT.

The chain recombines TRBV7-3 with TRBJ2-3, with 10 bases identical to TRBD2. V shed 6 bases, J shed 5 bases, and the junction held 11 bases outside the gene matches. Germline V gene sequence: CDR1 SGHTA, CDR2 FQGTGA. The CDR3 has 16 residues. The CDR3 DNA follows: TGTGCCAGCAGTCTCGGGGCTAGCGGGGGACAAGATACGCAGTATTTT. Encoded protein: CASSLGASGGQDTQYF.

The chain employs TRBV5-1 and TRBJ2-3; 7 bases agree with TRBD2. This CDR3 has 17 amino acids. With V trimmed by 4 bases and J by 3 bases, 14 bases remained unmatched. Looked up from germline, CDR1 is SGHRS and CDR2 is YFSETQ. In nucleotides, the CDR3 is TGCGCCAGCAGCCTTGCCATCAGACGGGAGGTAACAGATACGCAGTATTTT. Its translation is CASSLAIRREVTDTQYF.

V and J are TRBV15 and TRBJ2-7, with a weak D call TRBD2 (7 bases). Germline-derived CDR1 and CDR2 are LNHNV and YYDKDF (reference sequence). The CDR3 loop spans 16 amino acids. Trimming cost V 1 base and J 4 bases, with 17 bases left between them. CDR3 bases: TGTGCCACCAGCAGAGGGGGGAGGGGGGCTTCGTACGAGCAGTACTTC. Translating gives CATSRGGRGASYEQYF. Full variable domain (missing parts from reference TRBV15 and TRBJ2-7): DAMVIQNPRYQVTQFGKPVTLSCSQTLNHNVMYWYQQKSSQAPKLLFHYYDKDFNNEADTPDNFQSRRPNTSFCFLDIRSPGLGDTAMYLCATSRGGRGASYEQYFGPGTRLTVT.

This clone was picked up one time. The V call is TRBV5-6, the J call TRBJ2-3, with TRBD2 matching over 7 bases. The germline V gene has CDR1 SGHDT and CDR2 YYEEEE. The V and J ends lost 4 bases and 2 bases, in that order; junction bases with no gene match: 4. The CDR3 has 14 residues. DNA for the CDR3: TGTGCCAGCAGCCCGGGACTAAACACAGATACGCAGTATTTT. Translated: CASSPGLNTDTQYF.

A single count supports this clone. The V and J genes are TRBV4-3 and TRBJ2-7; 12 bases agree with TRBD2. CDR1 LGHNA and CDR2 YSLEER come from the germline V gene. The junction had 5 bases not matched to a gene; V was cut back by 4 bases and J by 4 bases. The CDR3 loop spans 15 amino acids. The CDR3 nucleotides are TGCGCCAGCAGCCTCCAGACTAGCGGGGGTTACGAGCAGTACTTC. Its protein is CASSLQTSGGYEQYF.

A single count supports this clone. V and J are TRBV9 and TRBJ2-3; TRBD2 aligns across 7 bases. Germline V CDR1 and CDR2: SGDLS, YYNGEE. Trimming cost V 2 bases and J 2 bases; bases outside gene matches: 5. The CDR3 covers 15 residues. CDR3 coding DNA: TGTGCCAGCAGCGTTCACGGGAGGCTCACAGATACGCAGTATTTT. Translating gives CASSVHGRLTDTQYF.

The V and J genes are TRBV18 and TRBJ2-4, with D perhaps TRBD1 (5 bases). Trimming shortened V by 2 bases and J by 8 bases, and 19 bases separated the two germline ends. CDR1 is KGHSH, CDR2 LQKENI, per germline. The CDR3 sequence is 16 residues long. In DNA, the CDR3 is TGTGCCAGCTCACCATCAATACGACAGTTCGCGGACATTCAGTACTTC. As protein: CASSPSIRQFADIQYF.

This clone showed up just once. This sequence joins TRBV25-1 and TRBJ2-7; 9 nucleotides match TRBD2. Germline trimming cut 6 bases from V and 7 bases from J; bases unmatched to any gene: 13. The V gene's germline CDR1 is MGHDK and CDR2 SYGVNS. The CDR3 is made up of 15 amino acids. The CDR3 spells CASRTSGNSLGEQYF. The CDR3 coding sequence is TGTGCCAGCAGGACTAGCGGTAATTCCTTGGGAGAGCAGTACTTC.

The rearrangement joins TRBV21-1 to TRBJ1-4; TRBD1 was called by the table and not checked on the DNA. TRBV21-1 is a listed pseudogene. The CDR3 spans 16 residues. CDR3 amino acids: CASRLGKSAGDEKLFF. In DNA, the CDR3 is TGTGCCAGCAGGCTGGGAAAGTCGGCAGGGGATGAAAAACTGTTTTTT.

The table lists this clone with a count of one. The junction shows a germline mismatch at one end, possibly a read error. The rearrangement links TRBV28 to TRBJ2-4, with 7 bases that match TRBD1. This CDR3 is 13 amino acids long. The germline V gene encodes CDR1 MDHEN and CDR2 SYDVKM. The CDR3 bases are TGTGCCAGCAGCACACCCAACAAACAGGGGATGCCCTTC. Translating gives CASSTPNKQGMPF.

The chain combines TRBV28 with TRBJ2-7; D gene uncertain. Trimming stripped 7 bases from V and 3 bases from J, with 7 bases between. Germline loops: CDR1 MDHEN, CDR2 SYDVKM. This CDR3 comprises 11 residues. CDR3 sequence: CASMRNYEQYF. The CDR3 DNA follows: TGTGCCAGCATGCGGAACTACGAGCAGTACTTC.

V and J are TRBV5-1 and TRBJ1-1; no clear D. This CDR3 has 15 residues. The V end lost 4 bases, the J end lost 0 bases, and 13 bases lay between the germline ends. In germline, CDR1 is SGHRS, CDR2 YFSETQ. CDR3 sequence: CASSGRPILNTEAFF. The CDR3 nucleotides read TGCGCCAGCAGCGGGAGACCCATTCTGAACACTGAAGCTTTCTTT.

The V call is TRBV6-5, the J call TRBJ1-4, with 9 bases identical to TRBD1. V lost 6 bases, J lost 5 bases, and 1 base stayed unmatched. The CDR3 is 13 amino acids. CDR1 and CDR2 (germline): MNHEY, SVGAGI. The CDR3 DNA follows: TGTGCCAGCAGAGGGACAGGGAATGAAAAACTGTTTTTT. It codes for CASRGTGNEKLFF.